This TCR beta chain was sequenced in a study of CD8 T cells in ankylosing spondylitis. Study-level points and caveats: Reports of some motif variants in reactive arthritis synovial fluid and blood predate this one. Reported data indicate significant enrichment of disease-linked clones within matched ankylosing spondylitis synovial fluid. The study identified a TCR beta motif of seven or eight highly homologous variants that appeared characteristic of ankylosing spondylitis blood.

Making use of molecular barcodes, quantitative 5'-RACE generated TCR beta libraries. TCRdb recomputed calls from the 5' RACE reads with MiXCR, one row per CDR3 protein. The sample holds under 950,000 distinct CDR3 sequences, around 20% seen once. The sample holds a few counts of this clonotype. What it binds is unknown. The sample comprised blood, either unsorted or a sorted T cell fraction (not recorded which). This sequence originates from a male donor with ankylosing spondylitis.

CDR3 residues: CASSQQGASNSPLHF. In DNA, the CDR3 is TGCGCCAGCAGCCAACAGGGGGCATCTAATTCACCCCTCCACTTT. The chain links TRBV4-3 to TRBJ1-6, with 8 positions matching TRBD1. The V and J ends lost 2 bases and 6 bases, in that order; junction bases with no gene match: 3. The CDR3 has 15 residues. Per germline, CDR1 LGHNA and CDR2 YSLEER.